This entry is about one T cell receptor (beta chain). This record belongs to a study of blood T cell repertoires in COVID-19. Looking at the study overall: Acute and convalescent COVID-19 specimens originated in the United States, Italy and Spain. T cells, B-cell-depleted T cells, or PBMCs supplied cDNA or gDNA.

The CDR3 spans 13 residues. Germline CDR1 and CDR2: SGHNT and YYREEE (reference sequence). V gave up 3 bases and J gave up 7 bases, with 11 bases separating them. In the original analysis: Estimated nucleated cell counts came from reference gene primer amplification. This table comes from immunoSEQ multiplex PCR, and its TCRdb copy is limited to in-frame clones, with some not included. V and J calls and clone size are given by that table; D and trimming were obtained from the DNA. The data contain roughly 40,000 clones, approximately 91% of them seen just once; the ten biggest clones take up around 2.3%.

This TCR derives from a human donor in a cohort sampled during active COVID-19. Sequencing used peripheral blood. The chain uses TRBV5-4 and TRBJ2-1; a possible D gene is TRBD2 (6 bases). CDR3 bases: TGTGCCAGCAGCTGGCCAGGGAGGAATGAGCAGTTCTTC. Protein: CASSWPGRNEQFF.